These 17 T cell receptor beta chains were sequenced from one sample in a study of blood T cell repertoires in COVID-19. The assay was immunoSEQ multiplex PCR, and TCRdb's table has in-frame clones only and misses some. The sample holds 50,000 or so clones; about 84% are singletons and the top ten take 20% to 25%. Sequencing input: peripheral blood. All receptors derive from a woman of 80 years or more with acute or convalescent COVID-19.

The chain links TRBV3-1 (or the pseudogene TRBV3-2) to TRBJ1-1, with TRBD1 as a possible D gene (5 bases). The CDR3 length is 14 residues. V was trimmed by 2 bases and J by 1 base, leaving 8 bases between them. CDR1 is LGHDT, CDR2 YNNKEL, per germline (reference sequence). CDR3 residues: CASSQWGGNTEAFF. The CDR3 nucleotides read TGTGCCAGCAGCCAATGGGGCGGGAACACTGAAGCTTTCTTT.

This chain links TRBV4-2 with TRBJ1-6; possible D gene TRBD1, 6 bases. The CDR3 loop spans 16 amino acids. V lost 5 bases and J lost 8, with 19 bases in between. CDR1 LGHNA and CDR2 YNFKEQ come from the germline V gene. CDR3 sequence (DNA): TGTGCCAGCAGCACCCGATTAGGGGGTCAGGATTCACCCCTCCACTTT. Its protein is CASSTRLGGQDSPLHF.

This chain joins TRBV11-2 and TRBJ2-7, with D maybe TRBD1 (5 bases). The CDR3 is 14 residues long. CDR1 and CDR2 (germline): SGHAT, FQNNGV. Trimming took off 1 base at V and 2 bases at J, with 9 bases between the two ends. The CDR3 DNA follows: TGTGCCAGCAGCTTAGTTGGCAGGGCCTACGAGCAGTACTTC. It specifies CASSLVGRAYEQYF.

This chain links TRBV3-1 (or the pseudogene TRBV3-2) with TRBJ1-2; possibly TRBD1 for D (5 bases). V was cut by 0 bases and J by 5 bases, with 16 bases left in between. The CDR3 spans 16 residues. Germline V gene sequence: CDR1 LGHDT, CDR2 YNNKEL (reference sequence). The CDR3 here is CASSQDGRADGYGYTF. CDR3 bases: TGTGCCAGCAGCCAAGACGGCAGGGCGGATGGGTATGGCTACACCTTC.

DNA of the CDR3: TGTGCCAGCAGCGTGGGCGGGGGGGAGAGCGAGACCCAGTACTTC. It codes for CASSVGGGESETQYF. This chain connects TRBV5-4 to TRBJ2-5, with 9 nucleotides matching TRBD2. In germline, CDR1 is SGHNT, CDR2 YYREEE (reference sequence). This CDR3 spans 15 amino acids. V trimming: 4 bases; J trimming: 5 bases; junction bases outside the gene matches: 9.

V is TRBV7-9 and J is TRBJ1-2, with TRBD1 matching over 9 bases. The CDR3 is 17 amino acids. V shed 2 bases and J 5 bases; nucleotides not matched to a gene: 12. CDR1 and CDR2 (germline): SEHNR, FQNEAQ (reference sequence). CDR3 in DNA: TGTGCCAGCAGCTTATCGACAGGGGGGGTGGATCGTTATGGCTACACCTTC. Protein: CASSLSTGGVDRYGYTF. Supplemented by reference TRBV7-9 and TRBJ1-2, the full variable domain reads DTGVSQNPRHKITKRGQNVTFRCDPISEHNRLYWYRQTLGQGPEFLTYFQNEAQLEKSRLLSDRFSAERPKGSFSTLEIQRTEQGDSAMYLCASSLSTGGVDRYGYTFGSGTRLTVV.

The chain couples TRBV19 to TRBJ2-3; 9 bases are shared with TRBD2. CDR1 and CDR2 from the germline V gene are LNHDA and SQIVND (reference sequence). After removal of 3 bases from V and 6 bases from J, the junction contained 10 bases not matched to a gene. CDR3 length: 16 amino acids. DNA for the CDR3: TGTGCCAGTAGTATCCCTGGGCGGGAGGGATCGGATACGCAGTATTTT. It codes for CASSIPGREGSDTQYF.

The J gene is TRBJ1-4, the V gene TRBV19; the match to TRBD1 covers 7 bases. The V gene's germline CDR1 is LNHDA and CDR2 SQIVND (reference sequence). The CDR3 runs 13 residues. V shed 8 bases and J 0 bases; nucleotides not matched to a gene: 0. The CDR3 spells CASGQATNEKLFF. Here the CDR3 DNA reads TGTGCCAGTGGACAGGCAACTAATGAAAAACTGTTTTTT.

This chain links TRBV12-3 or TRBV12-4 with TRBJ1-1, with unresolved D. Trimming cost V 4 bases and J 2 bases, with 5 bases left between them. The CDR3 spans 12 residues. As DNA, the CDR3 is TGTGCCAGCAGTTGGAGTAACACTGAAGCTTTCTTT. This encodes CASSWSNTEAFF.

The CDR3 region is CASSPVEGRETQYF. DNA of the CDR3: TGCGCCAGCAGCCCCGTGGAGGGGCGAGAGACCCAGTACTTC. The rearrangement uses TRBV5-1 and TRBJ2-5, with TRBD2 as a possible D gene (6 bases). Germline CDR1 SGHRS, CDR2 YFSETQ. This CDR3 has 14 amino acids. V was trimmed by 4 bases and J by 4 bases, leaving 14 bases between them.

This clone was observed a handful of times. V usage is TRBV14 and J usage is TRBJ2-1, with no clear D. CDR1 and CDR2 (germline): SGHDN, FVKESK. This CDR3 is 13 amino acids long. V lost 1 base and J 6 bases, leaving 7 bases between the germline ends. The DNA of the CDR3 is TGTGCCAGCAGCCAAGTGTTCGGCAATGAGCAGTTCTTC. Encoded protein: CASSQVFGNEQFF.

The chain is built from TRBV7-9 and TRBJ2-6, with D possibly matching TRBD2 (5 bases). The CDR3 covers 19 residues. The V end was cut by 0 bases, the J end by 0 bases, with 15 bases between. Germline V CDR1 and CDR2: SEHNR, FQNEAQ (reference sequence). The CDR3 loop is CASSLARAGYRSGANVLTF. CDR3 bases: TGTGCCAGCAGCTTAGCGAGGGCCGGGTACCGCTCTGGGGCCAACGTCCTGACTTTC.

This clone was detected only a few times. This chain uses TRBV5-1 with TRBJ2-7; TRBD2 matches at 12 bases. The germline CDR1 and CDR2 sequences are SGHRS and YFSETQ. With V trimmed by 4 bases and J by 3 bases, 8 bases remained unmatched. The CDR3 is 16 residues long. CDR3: CASSPGASGGGYEQYF. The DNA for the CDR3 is TGCGCCAGCAGCCCTGGGGCTAGCGGGGGGGGCTACGAGCAGTACTTC.

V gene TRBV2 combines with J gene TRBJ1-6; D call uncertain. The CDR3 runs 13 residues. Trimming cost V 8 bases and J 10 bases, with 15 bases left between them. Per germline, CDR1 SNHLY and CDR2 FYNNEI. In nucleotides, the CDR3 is TGTGCCAGCGCCTTGGAGGTAGGCTCACCCCTCCACTTT. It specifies CASALEVGSPLHF.

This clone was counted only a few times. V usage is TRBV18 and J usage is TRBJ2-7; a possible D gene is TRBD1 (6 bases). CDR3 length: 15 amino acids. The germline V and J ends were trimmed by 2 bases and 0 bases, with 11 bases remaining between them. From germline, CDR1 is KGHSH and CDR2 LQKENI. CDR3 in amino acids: CASSPSQGSSYEQYF. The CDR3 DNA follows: TGTGCCAGCTCACCATCACAGGGCAGCTCCTACGAGCAGTACTTC.

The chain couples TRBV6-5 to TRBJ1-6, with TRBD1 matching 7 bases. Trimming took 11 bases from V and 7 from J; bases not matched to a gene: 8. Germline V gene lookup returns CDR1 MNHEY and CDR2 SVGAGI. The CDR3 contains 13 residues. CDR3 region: CAGRRDSNSPLHF. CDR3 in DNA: TGTGCCGGGCGCCGGGACAGCAATTCACCCCTCCACTTT.

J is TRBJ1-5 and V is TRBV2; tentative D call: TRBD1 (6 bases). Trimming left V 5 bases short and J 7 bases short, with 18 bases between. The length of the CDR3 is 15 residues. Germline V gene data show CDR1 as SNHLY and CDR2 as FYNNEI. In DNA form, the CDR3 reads TGTGCCAGCAGTCCCGCGGGGGCGCGGGGGCAGCCCCAGCATTTT. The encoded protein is CASSPAGARGQPQHF.